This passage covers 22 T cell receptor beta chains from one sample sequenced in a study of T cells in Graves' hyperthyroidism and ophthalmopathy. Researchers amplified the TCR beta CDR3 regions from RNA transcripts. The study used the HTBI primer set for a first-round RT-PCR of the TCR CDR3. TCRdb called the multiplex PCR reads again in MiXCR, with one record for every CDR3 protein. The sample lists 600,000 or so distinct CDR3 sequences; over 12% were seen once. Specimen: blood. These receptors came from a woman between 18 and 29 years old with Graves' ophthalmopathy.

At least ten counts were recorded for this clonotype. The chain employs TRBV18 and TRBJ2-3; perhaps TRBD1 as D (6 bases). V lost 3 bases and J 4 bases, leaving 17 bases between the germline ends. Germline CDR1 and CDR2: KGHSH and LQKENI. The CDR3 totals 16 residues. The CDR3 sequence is CASSPVGQTSSDTQYF. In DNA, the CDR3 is TGTGCCAGCTCACCCGTCGGACAGACCTCCTCAGATACGCAGTATTTT.

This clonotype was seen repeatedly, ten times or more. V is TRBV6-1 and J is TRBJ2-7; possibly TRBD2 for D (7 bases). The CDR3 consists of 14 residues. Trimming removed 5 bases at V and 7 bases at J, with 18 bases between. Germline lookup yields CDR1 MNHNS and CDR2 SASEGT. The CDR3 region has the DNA TGTGCCAGCAGTCCGGGACACTCAGCGGGGGAGCAGTACTTC. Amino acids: CASSPGHSAGEQYF.

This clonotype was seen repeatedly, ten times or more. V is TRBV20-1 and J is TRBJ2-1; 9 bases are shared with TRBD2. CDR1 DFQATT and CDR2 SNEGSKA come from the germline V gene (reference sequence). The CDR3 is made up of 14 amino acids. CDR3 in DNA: TGCAGCTGGGGAGGGCTAGCGGGGTACAATGAGCAGTTCTTC. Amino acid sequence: CSWGGLAGYNEQFF.

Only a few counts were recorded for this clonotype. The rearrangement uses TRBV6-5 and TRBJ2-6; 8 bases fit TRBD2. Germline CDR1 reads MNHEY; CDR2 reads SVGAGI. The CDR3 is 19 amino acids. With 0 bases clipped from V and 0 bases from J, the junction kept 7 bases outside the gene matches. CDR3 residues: CASSYSGLGIYSGANVLTF. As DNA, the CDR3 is TGTGCCAGCAGTTACTCGGGACTAGGAATCTACTCTGGGGCCAACGTCCTGACTTTC.

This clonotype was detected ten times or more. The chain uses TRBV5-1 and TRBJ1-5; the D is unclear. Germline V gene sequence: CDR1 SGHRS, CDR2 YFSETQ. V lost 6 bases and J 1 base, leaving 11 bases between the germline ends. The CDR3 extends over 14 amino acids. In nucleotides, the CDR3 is TGCGCCAGCAAGGAGGGCTTGAGCAATCAGCCCCAGCATTTT. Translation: CASKEGLSNQPQHF. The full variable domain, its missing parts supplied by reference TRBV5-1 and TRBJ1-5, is KAGVTQTPRYLIKTRGQQVTLSCSPISGHRSVSWYQQTPGQGLQFLFEYFSETQRNKGNFPGRFSGRQFSNSRSEMNVSTLELGDSALYLCASKEGLSNQPQHFGDGTRLSIL.

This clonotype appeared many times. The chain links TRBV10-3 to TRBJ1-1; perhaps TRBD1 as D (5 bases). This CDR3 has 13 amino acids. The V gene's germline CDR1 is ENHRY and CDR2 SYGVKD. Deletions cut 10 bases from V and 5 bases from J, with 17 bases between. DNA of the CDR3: TGTGCCACCGACAGCGACTGGGGGACTGAAGCTTTCTTT. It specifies CATDSDWGTEAFF.

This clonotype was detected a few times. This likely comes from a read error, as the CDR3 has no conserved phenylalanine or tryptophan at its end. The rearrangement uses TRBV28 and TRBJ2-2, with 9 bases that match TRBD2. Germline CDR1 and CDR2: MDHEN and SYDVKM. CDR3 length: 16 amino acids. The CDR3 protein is CASIYGGSGRTGELFL. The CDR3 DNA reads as TGCGCCAGCATCTACGGAGGTAGCGGGAGAACCGGGGAGCTGTTTCTT.

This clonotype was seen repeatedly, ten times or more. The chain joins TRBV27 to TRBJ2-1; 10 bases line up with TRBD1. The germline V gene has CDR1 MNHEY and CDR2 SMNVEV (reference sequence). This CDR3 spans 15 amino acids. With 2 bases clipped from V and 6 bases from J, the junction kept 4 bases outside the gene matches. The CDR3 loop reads CASSLGQGVFNEQFF. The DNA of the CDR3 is TGTGCCAGCAGTTTAGGACAGGGGGTATTCAATGAGCAGTTCTTC.

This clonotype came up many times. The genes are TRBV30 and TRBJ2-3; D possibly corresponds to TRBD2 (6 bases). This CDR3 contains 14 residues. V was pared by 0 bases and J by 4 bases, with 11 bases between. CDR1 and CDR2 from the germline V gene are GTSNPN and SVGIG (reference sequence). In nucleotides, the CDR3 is TGTGCCTGGAGTGTCGCGGGGCCCCCAGATACGCAGTATTTT. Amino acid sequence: CAWSVAGPPDTQYF.

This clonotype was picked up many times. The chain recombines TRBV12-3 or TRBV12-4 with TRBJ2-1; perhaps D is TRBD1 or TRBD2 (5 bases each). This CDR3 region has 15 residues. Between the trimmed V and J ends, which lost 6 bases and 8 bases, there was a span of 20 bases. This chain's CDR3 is CASSQPGTPGYEQFF. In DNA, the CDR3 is TGTGCCAGCAGCCAACCTGGGACCCCGGGCTATGAGCAGTTCTTC.

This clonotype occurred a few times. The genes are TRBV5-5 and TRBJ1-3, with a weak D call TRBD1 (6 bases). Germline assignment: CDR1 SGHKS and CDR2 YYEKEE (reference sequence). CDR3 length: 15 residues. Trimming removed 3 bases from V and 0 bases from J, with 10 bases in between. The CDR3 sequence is CASSWAGVSGNTIYF. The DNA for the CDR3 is TGTGCCAGCAGCTGGGCAGGGGTCTCTGGAAACACCATATATTTT.

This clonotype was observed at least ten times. This CDR3 reads CASSLVGYTEAFF. DNA of the CDR3: TGTGCCAGCAGCTTGGTAGGGTACACTGAAGCTTTCTTT. The chain is built from TRBV7-2 and TRBJ1-1; D unresolved. The CDR3 runs 13 residues. V gave up 3 bases and J gave up 3 bases, with 8 bases separating them. Germline assignment: CDR1 SGHTA and CDR2 FQGNSA.

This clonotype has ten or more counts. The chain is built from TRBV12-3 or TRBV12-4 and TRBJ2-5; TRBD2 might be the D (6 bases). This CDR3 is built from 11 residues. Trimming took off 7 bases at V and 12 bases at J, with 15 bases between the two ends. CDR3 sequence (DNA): TGTGCCAGCATAACGTGCGGGGACGAGTACTTC. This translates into CASITCGDEYF.

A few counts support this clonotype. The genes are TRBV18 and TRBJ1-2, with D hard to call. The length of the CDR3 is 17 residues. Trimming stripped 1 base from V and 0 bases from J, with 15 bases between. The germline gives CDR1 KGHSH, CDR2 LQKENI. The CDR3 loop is CASSPRPATTSNYGYTF. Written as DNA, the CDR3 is TGTGCCAGCTCACCACGTCCGGCTACAACTTCTAACTATGGCTACACCTTC. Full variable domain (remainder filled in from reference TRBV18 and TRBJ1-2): NAGVMQNPRHLVRRRGQEARLRCSPMKGHSHVYWYRQLPEEGLKFMVYLQKENIIDESGMPKERFSAEFPKEGPSILRIQQVVRGDSAAYFCASSPRPATTSNYGYTFGSGTRLTVV.

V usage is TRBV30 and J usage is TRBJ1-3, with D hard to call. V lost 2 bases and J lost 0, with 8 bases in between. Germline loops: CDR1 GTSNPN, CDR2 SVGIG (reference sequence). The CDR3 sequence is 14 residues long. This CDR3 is CAWSMGNSGNTIYF. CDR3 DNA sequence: TGTGCCTGGAGTATGGGGAACTCTGGAAACACCATATATTTT. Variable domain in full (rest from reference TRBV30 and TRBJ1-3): SQTIHQWPATLVQPVGSPLSLECTVEGTSNPNLYWYRQAAGRGLQLLFYSVGIGQISSEVPQNLSASRPQDRQFILSSKKLLLSDSGFYLCAWSMGNSGNTIYFGEGSWLTVV.

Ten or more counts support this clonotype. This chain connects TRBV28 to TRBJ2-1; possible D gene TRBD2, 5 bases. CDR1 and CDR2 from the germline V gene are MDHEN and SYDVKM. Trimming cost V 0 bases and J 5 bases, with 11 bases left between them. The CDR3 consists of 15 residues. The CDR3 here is CASSLWGVRNNEQFF. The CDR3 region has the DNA TGTGCCAGCAGTTTATGGGGAGTAAGGAACAATGAGCAGTTCTTC. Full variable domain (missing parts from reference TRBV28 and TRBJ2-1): DVKVTQSSRYLVKRTGEKVFLECVQDMDHENMFWYRQDPGLGLRLIYFSYDVKMKEKGDIPEGYSVSREKKERFSLILESASTNQTSMYLCASSLWGVRNNEQFFGPGTRLTVL.

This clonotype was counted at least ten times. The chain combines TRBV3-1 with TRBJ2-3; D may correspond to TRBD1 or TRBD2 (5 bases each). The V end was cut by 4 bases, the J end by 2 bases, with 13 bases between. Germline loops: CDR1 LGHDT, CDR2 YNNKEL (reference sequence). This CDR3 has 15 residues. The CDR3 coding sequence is TGTGCCAGCAGCCCGGGACGCCTAATCACAGATACGCAGTATTTT. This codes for CASSPGRLITDTQYF.

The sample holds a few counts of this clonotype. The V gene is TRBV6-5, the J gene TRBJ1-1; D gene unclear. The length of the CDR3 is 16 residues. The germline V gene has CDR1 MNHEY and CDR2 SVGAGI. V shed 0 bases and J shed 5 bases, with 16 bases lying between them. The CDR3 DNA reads TGTGCCAGCAGTTACTCGGGCTCAGCGGGGTTTACTGAAGCTTTCTTT. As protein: CASSYSGSAGFTEAFF.

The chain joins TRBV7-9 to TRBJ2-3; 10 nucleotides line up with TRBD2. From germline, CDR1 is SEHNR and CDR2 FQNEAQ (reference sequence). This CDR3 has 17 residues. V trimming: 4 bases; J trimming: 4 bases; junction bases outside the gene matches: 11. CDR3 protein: CASSSLGLAGGPDTQYF. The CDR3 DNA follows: TGTGCCAGCAGCTCCCTGGGTTTAGCGGGAGGACCAGATACGCAGTATTTT.

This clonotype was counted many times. The CDR3 region is CAKRQGSQETQYF. As DNA, the CDR3 is TGTGCCAAGAGACAGGGCTCCCAAGAGACCCAGTACTTC. The chain combines TRBV2 with TRBJ2-5, with 7 bases identical to TRBD1. This CDR3 contains 13 residues. V was clipped by 10 bases and J by 1 base; unmatched bases: 6. CDR1 and CDR2 from the germline V gene are SNHLY and FYNNEI.

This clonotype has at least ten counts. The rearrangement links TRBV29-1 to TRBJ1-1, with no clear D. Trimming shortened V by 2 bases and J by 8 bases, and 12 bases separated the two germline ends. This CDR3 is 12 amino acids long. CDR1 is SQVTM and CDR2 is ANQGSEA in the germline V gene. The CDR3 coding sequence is TGCAGCGTTGAACCCCAGTCTGTGGAAGCTTTCTTT. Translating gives CSVEPQSVEAFF.

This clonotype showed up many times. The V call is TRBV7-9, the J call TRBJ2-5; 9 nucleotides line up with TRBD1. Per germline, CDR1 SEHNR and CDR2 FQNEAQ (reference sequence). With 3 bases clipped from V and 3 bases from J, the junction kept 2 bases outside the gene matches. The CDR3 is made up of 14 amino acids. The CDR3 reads CASSFRTGEETQYF. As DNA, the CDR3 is TGTGCCAGCAGCTTTAGGACAGGGGAAGAGACCCAGTACTTC.